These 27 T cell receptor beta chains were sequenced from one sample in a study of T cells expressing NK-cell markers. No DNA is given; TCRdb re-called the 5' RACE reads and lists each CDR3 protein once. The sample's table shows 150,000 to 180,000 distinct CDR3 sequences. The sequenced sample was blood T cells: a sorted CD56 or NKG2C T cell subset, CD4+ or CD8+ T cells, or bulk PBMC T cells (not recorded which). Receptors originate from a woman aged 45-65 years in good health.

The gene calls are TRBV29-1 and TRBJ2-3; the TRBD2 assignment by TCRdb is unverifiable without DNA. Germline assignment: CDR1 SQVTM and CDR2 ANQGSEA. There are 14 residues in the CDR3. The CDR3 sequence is CSVLGLVGTDTQYF.

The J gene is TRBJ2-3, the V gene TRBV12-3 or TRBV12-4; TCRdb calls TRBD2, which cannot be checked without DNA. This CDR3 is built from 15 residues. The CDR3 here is CASSSTSWSANTQYF.

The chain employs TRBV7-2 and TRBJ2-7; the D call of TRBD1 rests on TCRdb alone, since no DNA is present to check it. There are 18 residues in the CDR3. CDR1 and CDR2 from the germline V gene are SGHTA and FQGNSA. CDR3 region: CASSLAPGGGGYSYEQYF.

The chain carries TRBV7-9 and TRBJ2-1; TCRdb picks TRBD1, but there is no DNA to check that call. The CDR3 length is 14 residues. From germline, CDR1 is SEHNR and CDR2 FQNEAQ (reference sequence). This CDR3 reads CASSSAFSGDEQFF.

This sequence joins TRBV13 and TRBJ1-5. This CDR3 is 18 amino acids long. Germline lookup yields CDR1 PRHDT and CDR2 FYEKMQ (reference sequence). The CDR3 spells CASSFAGIRREGNQPQHF.

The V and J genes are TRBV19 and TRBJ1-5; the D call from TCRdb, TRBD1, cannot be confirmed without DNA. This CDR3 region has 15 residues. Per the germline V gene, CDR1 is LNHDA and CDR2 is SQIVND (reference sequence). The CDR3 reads CASSNMDRGSQPQHF.

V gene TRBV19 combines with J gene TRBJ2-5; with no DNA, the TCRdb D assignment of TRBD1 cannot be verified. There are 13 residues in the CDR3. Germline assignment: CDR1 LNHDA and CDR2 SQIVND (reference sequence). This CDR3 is CATQGRYQETQYF.

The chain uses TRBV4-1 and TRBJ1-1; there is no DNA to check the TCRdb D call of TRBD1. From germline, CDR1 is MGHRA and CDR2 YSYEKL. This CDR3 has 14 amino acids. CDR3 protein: CASSPDTLNTEAFF.

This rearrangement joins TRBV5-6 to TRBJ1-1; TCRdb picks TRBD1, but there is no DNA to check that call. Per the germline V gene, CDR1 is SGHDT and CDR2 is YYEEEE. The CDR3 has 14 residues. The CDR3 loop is CASSLTDRAGEAFF.

CDR3: CASSGQGLVPYEQYF. This sequence joins TRBV27 and TRBJ2-7; TCRdb proposes TRBD1, but this gene call is untestable without DNA. Germline assignment: CDR1 MNHEY and CDR2 SMNVEV (reference sequence). CDR3 size: 15 residues.

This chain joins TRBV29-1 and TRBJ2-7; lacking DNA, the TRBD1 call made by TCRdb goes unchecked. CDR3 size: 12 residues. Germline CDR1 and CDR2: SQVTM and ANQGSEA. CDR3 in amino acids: CSVHRGPREQYF.

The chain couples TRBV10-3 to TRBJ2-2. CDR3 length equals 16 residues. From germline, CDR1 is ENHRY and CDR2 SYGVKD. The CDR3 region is CAISDLLVPNTGELFF.

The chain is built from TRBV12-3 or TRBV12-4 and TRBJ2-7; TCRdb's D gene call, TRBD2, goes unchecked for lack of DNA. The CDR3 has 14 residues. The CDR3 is CASSQGLGIREQYF.

The CDR3 spells CASFSDRGNYNEQFF. The chain couples TRBV2 to TRBJ2-1; TCRdb selects TRBD1, and the lack of DNA leaves this call unchecked. CDR1 is SNHLY and CDR2 is FYNNEI in the germline V gene. The CDR3 runs to 15 residues.

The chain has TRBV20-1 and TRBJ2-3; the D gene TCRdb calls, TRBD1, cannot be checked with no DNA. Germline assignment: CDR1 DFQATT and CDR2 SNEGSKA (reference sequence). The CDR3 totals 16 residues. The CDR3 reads CSASGGGTLSTDTQYF.

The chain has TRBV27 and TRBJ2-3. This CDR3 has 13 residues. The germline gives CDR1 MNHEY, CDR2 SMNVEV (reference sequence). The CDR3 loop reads CASSLSVMDTQYF.

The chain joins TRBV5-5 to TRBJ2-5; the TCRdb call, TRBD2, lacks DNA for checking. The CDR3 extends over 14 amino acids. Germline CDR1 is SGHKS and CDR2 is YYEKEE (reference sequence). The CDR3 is CASSSRREEETQYF.

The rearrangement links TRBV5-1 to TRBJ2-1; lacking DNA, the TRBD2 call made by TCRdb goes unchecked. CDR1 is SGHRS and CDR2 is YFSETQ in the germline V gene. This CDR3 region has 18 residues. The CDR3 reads CASSLAASGTSSYNEQFF.

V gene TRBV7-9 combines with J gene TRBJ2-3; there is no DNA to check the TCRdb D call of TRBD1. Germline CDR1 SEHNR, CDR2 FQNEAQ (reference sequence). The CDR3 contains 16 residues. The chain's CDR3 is CASSLGQGAFSDTQYF.

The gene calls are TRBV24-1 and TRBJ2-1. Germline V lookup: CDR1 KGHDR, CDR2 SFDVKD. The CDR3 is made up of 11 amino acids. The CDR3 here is CATRFDNEQFF.

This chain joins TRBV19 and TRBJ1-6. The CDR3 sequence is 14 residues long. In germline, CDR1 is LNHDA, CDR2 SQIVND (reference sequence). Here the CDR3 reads CASSIPGGASPLHF.

The CDR3 sequence: CASSANRGRTEAFF. V is TRBV27 and J is TRBJ1-1; TCRdb lists TRBD1, though no DNA is available to test this call. This CDR3 has 14 residues. Germline V gene sequence: CDR1 MNHEY, CDR2 SMNVEV (reference sequence).

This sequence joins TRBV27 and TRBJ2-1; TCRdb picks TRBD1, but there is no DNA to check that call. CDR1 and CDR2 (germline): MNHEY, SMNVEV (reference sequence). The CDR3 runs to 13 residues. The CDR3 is CASSSGSGNEQFF.

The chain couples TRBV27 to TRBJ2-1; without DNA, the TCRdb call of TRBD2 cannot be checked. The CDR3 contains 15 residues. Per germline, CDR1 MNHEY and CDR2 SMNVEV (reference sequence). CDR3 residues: CASSPDFFSYNEQFF.

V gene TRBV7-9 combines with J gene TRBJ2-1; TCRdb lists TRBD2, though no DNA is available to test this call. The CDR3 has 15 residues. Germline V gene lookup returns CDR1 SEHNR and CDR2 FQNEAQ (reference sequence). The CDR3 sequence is CASSLASGRLNEQFF.

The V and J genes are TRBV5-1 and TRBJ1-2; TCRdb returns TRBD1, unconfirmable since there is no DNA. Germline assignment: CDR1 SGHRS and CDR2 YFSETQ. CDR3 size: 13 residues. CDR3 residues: CASSYEQGSGYTF.

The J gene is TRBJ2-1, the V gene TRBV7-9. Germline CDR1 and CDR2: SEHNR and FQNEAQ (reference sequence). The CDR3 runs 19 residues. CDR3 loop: CASSGRLFERGSSYNEQFF.